The 16 T cell receptor beta chains given below trace back to one sample, sequenced in a study of T cells after yellow fever vaccination. One entry per CDR3 protein results from TCRdb running MiXCR on the 5' RACE reads. The sample records 300,000 to 400,000 distinct CDR3 sequences, around 13% being singletons. The input for sequencing was CD4+ T cells sorted from PBMCs, taken 15 days after the yellow fever booster vaccination. The receptors were gathered from a man younger than 35 who received the YFV17D yellow fever vaccine.

This clonotype was seen a few times. The V gene is TRBV11-2, the J gene TRBJ2-3, with 7 bases matching TRBD1. Per the germline V gene, CDR1 is SGHAT and CDR2 is FQNNGV. This CDR3 is 15 amino acids long. V was clipped by 3 bases and J by 3 bases; unmatched bases: 6. This CDR3 reads CASSFVGGMTDTQYF. CDR3 bases: TGTGCCAGCAGCTTCGTAGGGGGCATGACAGATACGCAGTATTTT.

This clonotype was detected only a few times. The chain has TRBV5-1 and TRBJ2-6; the D gene is possibly TRBD2 (5 bases). From germline, CDR1 is SGHRS and CDR2 YFSETQ. V was trimmed by 0 bases and J by 1 base, leaving 23 bases between them. This CDR3 comprises 21 residues. CDR3 coding DNA: TGCGCCAGCAGCTTGGCAACACTCCCGGGGTACTATGGATCTGGGGCCAACGTCCTGACTTTC. Translated, it gives CASSLATLPGYYGSGANVLTF. Supplemented by reference TRBV5-1 and TRBJ2-6, the full variable domain reads KAGVTQTPRYLIKTRGQQVTLSCSPISGHRSVSWYQQTPGQGLQFLFEYFSETQRNKGNFPGRFSGRQFSNSRSEMNVSTLELGDSALYLCASSLATLPGYYGSGANVLTFGAGSRLTVL.

The table lists this clonotype with many counts. V gene TRBV5-6 combines with J gene TRBJ1-5; TRBD1 matches at 7 bases. V was clipped by 4 bases and J by 7 bases; unmatched bases: 8. Germline V gene sequence: CDR1 SGHDT, CDR2 YYEEEE. The CDR3 is 14 amino acids. CDR3 sequence reads: CASSGGGAGQPQHF. Written as DNA, the CDR3 is TGTGCCAGCAGCGGAGGGGGCGCGGGGCAGCCCCAGCATTTT. The variable domain in full, completed from reference TRBV5-6 and TRBJ1-5, reads DAGVTQSPTHLIKTRGQQVTLRCSPKSGHDTVSWYQQALGQGPQFIFQYYEEEERQRGNFPDRFSGHQFPNYSSELNVNALLLGDSALYLCASSGGGAGQPQHFGDGTRLSIL.

There are a few counts of this clonotype. The chain recombines TRBV4-3 with TRBJ2-3; tentative D call: TRBD2 (6 bases). Germline CDR1 is LGHNA and CDR2 is YSLEER. V lost 0 bases, J lost 0 bases, and 13 bases lay in between. CDR3 length equals 17 residues. CDR3 DNA sequence: TGCGCCAGCAGCCAAGAAGTTCGGGGGTTTAGCACAGATACGCAGTATTTT. It yields the protein CASSQEVRGFSTDTQYF.

This sequence joins TRBV6-2 or TRBV6-3 and TRBJ2-1; 7 nucleotides agree with TRBD1. This CDR3 region has 12 residues. Germline V lookup: CDR1 MNHEY, CDR2 SVGEGT. The trim removed 6 bases at V and 11 bases at J, leaving 7 bases unmatched. CDR3 DNA sequence: TGTGCCAGCAGACGGGACAGTCCTCAGCAGTTCTTC. Protein sequence: CASRRDSPQQFF.

This clonotype came up many times. The rearrangement uses TRBV3-1 and TRBJ2-3; tentative D call: TRBD1 (5 bases). V lost 10 bases, J lost 3 bases, and 29 bases lay in between. The germline CDR1 and CDR2 sequences are LGHDT and YNNKEL (reference sequence). The CDR3 is 18 amino acids. The CDR3 protein is CATSGPIRRDIGTDTQYF. The CDR3 nucleotides read TGTGCCACCTCCGGGCCGATCCGCAGGGATATAGGAACAGATACGCAGTATTTT.

This clonotype came up many times. J is TRBJ1-6 and V is TRBV25-1; D gene ambiguous. V gave up 4 bases and J gave up 8 bases, with 12 bases separating them. There are 14 residues in the CDR3. The germline V gene has CDR1 MGHDK and CDR2 SYGVNS. Here the CDR3 reads CASSGVRVDSPLHF. DNA of the CDR3: TGTGCCAGCAGTGGTGTGAGGGTTGATTCACCCCTCCACTTT.

This clonotype was counted a few times. The chain links TRBV12-3 or TRBV12-4 to TRBJ2-5; D tentatively fits TRBD1 or TRBD2 (5 bases each). V was trimmed by 5 bases and J by 3 bases, leaving 22 bases between them. The CDR3 totals 17 residues. CDR3 in amino acids: CASSPGARGVAEETQYF. DNA for the CDR3: TGTGCCAGCAGTCCCGGGGCGAGAGGGGTGGCCGAAGAGACCCAGTACTTC.

This chain joins TRBV18 and TRBJ2-5; D may correspond to TRBD1 or TRBD2 (5 bases each). The CDR3 contains 13 residues. Trimming removed 3 bases from V and 7 bases from J, with 12 bases in between. Germline loops: CDR1 KGHSH, CDR2 LQKENI. The CDR3 region has the DNA TGTGCCAGCTCACCGAGTGGGGGAAGGACCCAGTACTTC. This encodes CASSPSGGRTQYF. The full variable domain, in which reference TRBV18 and TRBJ2-5 provide the parts outside the CDR3, is NAGVMQNPRHLVRRRGQEARLRCSPMKGHSHVYWYRQLPEEGLKFMVYLQKENIIDESGMPKERFSAEFPKEGPSILRIQQVVRGDSAAYFCASSPSGGRTQYFGPGTRLLVL.

This clonotype was counted many times. The V and J genes are TRBV29-1 and TRBJ2-7; perhaps TRBD1 as D (5 bases). Germline lookup yields CDR1 SQVTM and CDR2 ANQGSEA. Trimming took 7 bases from V and 5 from J, leaving 12 bases between them. The CDR3 covers 11 residues. In DNA, the CDR3 is TGCAGCGCCCAGGGCTGGGACGAGCAGTACTTC. Encoded protein: CSAQGWDEQYF.

This clonotype was seen once. This chain connects TRBV5-1 to TRBJ1-2; 7 nucleotides agree with TRBD1. The CDR3 extends over 13 amino acids. V lost 3 bases, J lost 7 bases, and 6 bases stayed unmatched. In germline, CDR1 is SGHRS, CDR2 YFSETQ. As DNA, the CDR3 is TGCGCCAGCAGCTGGGGACAGACCTCTGGCTACACCTTC. Its protein product is CASSWGQTSGYTF.

The genes are TRBV12-5 and TRBJ2-5; 10 nucleotides agree with TRBD2. V was pared by 2 bases and J by 6 bases, with 3 bases of the junction left unmatched. The CDR3 sequence is 14 residues long. Germline V CDR1 and CDR2: LGHNT, FRNRAP. The CDR3 spells CASGLPGLAQTQYF. The CDR3 DNA is TGTGCTAGTGGTTTGCCGGGACTAGCGCAGACCCAGTACTTC.

DNA of the CDR3: TGTGCCAGCACCCCGGGCACAGGGGGTAATCAGCCCCAGCATTTT. Encoded protein: CASTPGTGGNQPQHF. The chain has TRBV12-3 or TRBV12-4 and TRBJ1-5; 8 nucleotides agree with TRBD1. With V trimmed by 7 bases and J by 4 bases, 9 bases remained unmatched. CDR3 length: 15 amino acids.

The V call is TRBV5-4, the J call TRBJ2-7; possibly TRBD1 or TRBD2 for D (5 bases each). Germline V gene data show CDR1 as SGHNT and CDR2 as YYREEE (reference sequence). CDR3 length: 16 residues. The germline V and J ends were trimmed by 4 bases and 2 bases, with 19 bases remaining between them. The CDR3 here is CASSASGPRTPYEQYF. CDR3 nucleotide sequence: TGTGCCAGCAGCGCCTCGGGACCCCGGACCCCCTACGAGCAGTACTTC.

This clonotype was observed at least ten times. The V and J genes are TRBV6-2 or TRBV6-3 and TRBJ2-7, with a possible D match to TRBD1 (6 bases). Germline V gene lookup returns CDR1 MNHEY and CDR2 SVGEGT. Deletions cut 6 bases from V and 5 bases from J, with 20 bases between. This CDR3 comprises 15 residues. The CDR3 nucleotides read TGTGCCAGCAGCATCCCTCGGGACACCCTCCACGAGCAGTACGTC. Translated: CASSIPRDTLHEQYV.

J is TRBJ2-2 and V is TRBV10-3; D not certain. The germline V and J ends were trimmed by 7 bases and 0 bases, with 6 bases remaining between them. CDR1 is ENHRY and CDR2 is SYGVKD in the germline V gene. The CDR3 has 13 residues. CDR3 bases: TGTGCCATCACCCCATCGAACACCGGGGAGCTGTTTTTT. Translating gives CAITPSNTGELFF.